These 27 T cell receptor beta chains originate from one sample sequenced in a study of blood T cell repertoires in COVID-19 (dated by TCRdb to 2020 to 2022). The library was generated by the immunoSEQ multiplex PCR assay. TCRdb stores this immuneACCESS table with in-frame sequences only. Part of the clones is absent; in the studies checked, under half of the shortfall reflects unresolved V genes, and no reason is known for the rest. This sample comprises about 160,000 clones, under 85% of them detected only once. Around 2.7% of the sample is taken by the ten largest. The material sequenced was peripheral blood. The origin of the receptors is a man aged 70 or older with acute or convalescent COVID-19.

This clone came up once. V and J are TRBV25-1 and TRBJ1-2; TRBD1 aligns across 8 bases. CDR3 length equals 15 residues. Trimming removed 0 bases from V and 4 bases from J; junction bases left unmatched: 4. CDR1 and CDR2 (germline): MGHDK, SYGVNS. DNA of the CDR3: TGTGCCAGCAGTGAATACGACAGGGGAAGCTATGGCTACACCTTC. Its translation is CASSEYDRGSYGYTF.

The chain carries TRBV19 and TRBJ1-2; 10 bases agree with TRBD1. V was pared by 3 bases and J by 5 bases, with 6 bases of the junction left unmatched. Germline loops: CDR1 LNHDA, CDR2 SQIVND (reference sequence). This CDR3 has 15 amino acids. In DNA, the CDR3 is TGTGCCAGTAGTATCCTAGGACAGGGGGATTATGGCTACACCTTC. Protein product: CASSILGQGDYGYTF. The complete variable domain, with remaining parts taken from reference TRBV19 and TRBJ1-2, reads DGGITQSPKYLFRKEGQNVTLSCEQNLNHDAMYWYRQDPGQGLRLIYYSQIVNDFQKGDIAEGYSVSREKKESFPLTVTSAQKNPTAFYLCASSILGQGDYGYTFGSGTRLTVV.

V usage is TRBV10-3 and J usage is TRBJ2-1; D unclear. Trimming took 3 bases from V and 1 from J, leaving 19 bases between them. The CDR3 consists of 18 residues. Germline-derived CDR1 and CDR2 are ENHRY and SYGVKD. In DNA form, the CDR3 reads TGTGCCATCAGTGATAGTTTTCGTCAGGAAGGTTCCTACAATGAGCAGTTCTTC. Translating gives CAISDSFRQEGSYNEQFF.

J is TRBJ2-4 and V is TRBV5-1, with 8 positions matching TRBD1. Germline lookup yields CDR1 SGHRS and CDR2 YFSETQ. With 3 bases clipped from V and 4 bases from J, the junction kept 3 bases outside the gene matches. CDR3 size: 14 residues. CDR3 protein: CASSSRTGKNIQYF. The CDR3 bases are TGCGCCAGCAGCTCCCGGACAGGGAAAAACATTCAGTACTTC.

The rearrangement links TRBV11-2 to TRBJ1-2; D might be TRBD1 (5 bases). Germline V lookup: CDR1 SGHAT, CDR2 FQNNGV. This CDR3 has 15 residues. V was pared by 5 bases and J by 11 bases, with 24 bases between. The CDR3 protein is CASSPPGGRKLQYTF. The CDR3 bases are TGTGCCAGCAGCCCCCCCGGGGGGAGAAAACTCCAATACACCTTC.

CDR3 nucleotide sequence: TGTGCCAGCAGCTCGACAGGGTTCTACGACGGCTACACCTTC. It encodes CASSSTGFYDGYTF. J is TRBJ1-2 and V is TRBV5-4; TRBD1 matches at 7 bases. This CDR3 region has 14 residues. The germline V gene has CDR1 SGHNT and CDR2 YYREEE (reference sequence). J was trimmed by 8 bases and V by 3 bases; bases with no gene match: 10.

The chain couples TRBV15 to TRBJ2-2; D call uncertain. The V end lost 0 bases, the J end lost 6 bases, and 5 bases lay between the germline ends. Per germline, CDR1 LNHNV and CDR2 YYDKDF (reference sequence). This CDR3 has 13 amino acids. CDR3 DNA: TGTGCCACCAGCAGAGAGAGCCCCGGGGAGCTGTTTTTT. This encodes CATSRESPGELFF.

The genes are TRBV3-1 (or the pseudogene TRBV3-2) and TRBJ1-2; tentative D call: TRBD1 (6 bases). The CDR3 is made up of 16 amino acids. The V end was cut by 1 base, the J end by 6 bases, with 18 bases between. Looked up from germline, CDR1 is LGHDT and CDR2 is YNNKEL (reference sequence). CDR3 sequence (DNA): TGTGCCAGCAGCCAAGCGGTAACAGGGTTGGTGGATGGCTACACCTTC. Translation gives CASSQAVTGLVDGYTF.

This clone appeared a few times. This chain links TRBV7-9 with TRBJ2-7; no definite D call. V was pared by 6 bases and J by 3 bases, with 12 bases between. The CDR3 sequence is 13 residues long. Looked up from germline, CDR1 is SEHNR and CDR2 is FQNEAQ (reference sequence). The CDR3 sequence: CASSLPPGYEQYF. In DNA, the CDR3 is TGTGCCAGCAGTTTACCCCCGGGCTACGAGCAGTACTTC.

This clone was observed a few times. J is TRBJ1-5 and V is TRBV7-2; TRBD1 might be the D (5 bases). V dropped 5 bases and J dropped 0 bases, with 14 bases sitting between them. This CDR3 has 16 residues. The V gene's germline CDR1 is SGHTA and CDR2 FQGNSA. Here the CDR3 DNA reads TGTGCCAGCAGCCCGCAGGGCGTACGTAGCAATCAGCCCCAGCATTTT. Amino acid sequence: CASSPQGVRSNQPQHF.

This chain connects TRBV6-5 to TRBJ2-5; tentative D call: TRBD1 (6 bases). Trimming left V 9 bases short and J 0 bases short, with 11 bases between. This CDR3 is built from 13 residues. The germline CDR1 and CDR2 sequences are MNHEY and SVGAGI. CDR3: CARGEGDQETQYF. The DNA for the CDR3 is TGTGCCAGGGGAGAGGGGGACCAAGAGACCCAGTACTTC.

This clone was detected a few times. The rearrangement links TRBV10-1 to TRBJ1-2; no reliable D call. The germline gives CDR1 WNHNN, CDR2 SYGVQD (reference sequence). This CDR3 region has 13 residues. V was clipped by 8 bases and J by 0 bases, with 10 bases between them. In DNA, the CDR3 is TGCGCCAGCTCCGAGGTCACTAACTATGGCTACACCTTC. This gives the protein CASSEVTNYGYTF.

The chain uses TRBV5-6 and TRBJ1-1, with D perhaps TRBD1 (5 bases). This CDR3 is built from 14 residues. The V and J ends lost 5 bases and 3 bases respectively, with 14 bases between them. The germline V gene encodes CDR1 SGHDT and CDR2 YYEEEE. The CDR3 sequence is CASSSSSRDTEAFF. In nucleotides, the CDR3 is TGTGCCAGCAGTTCCTCGAGCAGGGACACTGAAGCTTTCTTT.

The chain has TRBV11-3 and TRBJ2-4; D gene ambiguous. Deletions cut 7 bases from V and 0 bases from J, with 10 bases between. The V gene's germline CDR1 is SGHNT and CDR2 YENEEA. The CDR3 sequence is 14 residues long. The CDR3 region is CASTQTGAKNIQYF. The CDR3 coding sequence is TGTGCCAGCACCCAGACTGGAGCCAAAAACATTCAGTACTTC.

This chain links TRBV19 with TRBJ2-2, with 7 positions matching TRBD2. Unmatched junction bases numbered 4, after V lost 3 bases and J lost 0 bases. Germline CDR1 and CDR2: LNHDA and SQIVND (reference sequence). This CDR3 contains 16 residues. This chain's CDR3 is CASSISGGTNTGELFF. The DNA for the CDR3 is TGTGCCAGTAGTATTTCCGGGGGGACGAACACCGGGGAGCTGTTTTTT.

This clone was seen more than once but under ten times. Other DNA sequences in this sample translate to the same CDR3. V gene TRBV19 combines with J gene TRBJ2-5, with TRBD2 matching over 9 bases. With V trimmed by 2 bases and J by 2 bases, 3 bases remained unmatched. The CDR3 runs 15 residues. Germline V CDR1 and CDR2: LNHDA, SQIVND (reference sequence). The CDR3 DNA reads TGTGCCAGTAGTATATTGGCGGGGGGGCAAGAGACCCAGTACTTC. This codes for CASSILAGGQETQYF.

The gene calls are TRBV5-6 and TRBJ2-7; TRBD1 aligns across 7 bases. Germline CDR1 reads SGHDT; CDR2 reads YYEEEE. This CDR3 comprises 16 residues. J lost 0 bases, V lost 4 bases, and 10 bases had no gene match. The chain's CDR3 is CASSATQGTYSYEQYF. CDR3 coding DNA: TGTGCCAGCAGCGCAACACAGGGGACGTACTCCTACGAGCAGTACTTC. The variable domain in full, completed from reference TRBV5-6 and TRBJ2-7, reads DAGVTQSPTHLIKTRGQQVTLRCSPKSGHDTVSWYQQALGQGPQFIFQYYEEEERQRGNFPDRFSGHQFPNYSSELNVNALLLGDSALYLCASSATQGTYSYEQYFGPGTRLTVT.

V usage is TRBV29-1 and J usage is TRBJ2-7; TRBD2 aligns across 11 bases. CDR1 and CDR2 from the germline V gene are SQVTM and ANQGSEA. Trimming took 7 bases from V and 5 from J; bases not matched to a gene: 7. This CDR3 comprises 13 residues. The CDR3 sequence: CSAVAGGPHEQYF. The CDR3 region has the DNA TGCAGCGCCGTAGCGGGAGGGCCTCACGAGCAGTACTTC.

The V gene is TRBV5-1, the J gene TRBJ1-1; TRBD1 aligns across 8 bases. Per the germline V gene, CDR1 is SGHRS and CDR2 is YFSETQ. This CDR3 spans 15 amino acids. After removal of 4 bases from V and 3 bases from J, the junction contained 8 bases not matched to a gene. CDR3 nucleotides: TGCGCCAGCAGCAGAGAGGGACAGGAGTACACTGAAGCTTTCTTT. This translates into CASSREGQEYTEAFF.

This clone showed up just once. The V gene is TRBV19, the J gene TRBJ2-5; D is unresolved. The CDR3 is made up of 13 amino acids. The ends were cut back, 2 bases at V and 5 bases at J, with 9 bases in the middle. Germline lookup yields CDR1 LNHDA and CDR2 SQIVND (reference sequence). DNA of the CDR3: TGTGCCAGTAGTATATACCAGTACGAGACCCAGTACTTC. Translating gives CASSIYQYETQYF.

V gene TRBV5-1 combines with J gene TRBJ2-7, with D possibly being TRBD1 (5 bases). The germline V gene encodes CDR1 SGHRS and CDR2 YFSETQ. V lost 3 bases to trimming and J lost 3 bases, with 28 bases between them. The CDR3 runs 19 residues. CDR3 nucleotides: TGCGCCAGCAGCTCAATAAGGGCTCACCGAGACAGAAGGGTCTACGAGCAGTACTTC. It specifies CASSSIRAHRDRRVYEQYF.

The V gene is TRBV5-4, the J gene TRBJ2-3; no reliable D call. Germline CDR1 is SGHNT and CDR2 is YYREEE (reference sequence). This CDR3 region has 12 residues. Trimming left V 4 bases short and J 1 base short, with 4 bases between. The CDR3 protein is CASSPGTDTQYF. CDR3 nucleotides: TGTGCCAGCAGCCCGGGCACAGATACGCAGTATTTT.

The chain uses TRBV28 and TRBJ1-2; a weak D match, TRBD1 (5 bases). V lost 5 bases to trimming and J lost 2 bases, with 15 bases between them. This CDR3 contains 15 residues. CDR1 is MDHEN and CDR2 is SYDVKM in the germline V gene. The CDR3 DNA sequence: TGTGCCAGCAGTCCCTCGTCAGCAGGGAACTATGGCTACACCTTC. Protein product: CASSPSSAGNYGYTF.

This clone was counted once. CDR3 residues: CASSLGTSGVQETQYF. The CDR3 nucleotides are TGCGCCAGCAGCCTTGGGACTAGCGGGGTCCAAGAGACCCAGTACTTC. The chain is built from TRBV5-1 and TRBJ2-5, with 13 bases aligning to TRBD2. Germline assignment: CDR1 SGHRS and CDR2 YFSETQ. V shed 4 bases, J shed 1 base, and the junction held 4 bases outside the gene matches. The CDR3 contains 16 residues.

J is TRBJ2-7 and V is TRBV7-2; 8 nucleotides match TRBD2. The CDR3 has 17 amino acids. V lost 1 base to trimming and J lost 0 bases; unmatched junction nucleotides: 8. The germline CDR1 and CDR2 sequences are SGHTA and FQGNSA. In DNA form, the CDR3 reads TGTGCCAGCAGCTTAGTTGGGACTAGTTTAAGCTCCTACGAGCAGTACTTC. As protein: CASSLVGTSLSSYEQYF.

This sequence joins TRBV27 and TRBJ1-5, with unresolved D. There are 12 residues in the CDR3. Germline assignment: CDR1 MNHEY and CDR2 SMNVEV (reference sequence). V lost 4 bases to trimming and J lost 4 bases, with 5 bases between them. This CDR3 is CASSSRNQPQHF. Written as DNA, the CDR3 is TGTGCCAGCAGTTCACGGAATCAGCCCCAGCATTTT.

As regards this clone: The same CDR3 arises from other DNA sequences in this sample as well. The rearrangement uses TRBV5-1 and TRBJ1-2, with D possibly TRBD1 on 6 matching bases. This CDR3 is 12 amino acids long. Germline V gene sequence: CDR1 SGHRS, CDR2 YFSETQ. The V end was cut by 1 base, the J end by 5 bases, with 6 bases between. The CDR3 here is CASSLQGYGYTF. CDR3 DNA: TGCGCCAGCAGCTTGCAGGGGTATGGCTACACCTTC.